The 8 T cell receptor beta chains below come from one sample, sequenced in a study of CD8 T cells in Susac syndrome. cDNA came from around 0.5 to 1 ug RNA primed by random hexamers. Each CDR3 protein gets one entry after TCRdb re-called the immunoSEQ multiplex PCR reads with MiXCR. The data show 110,000 or so distinct CDR3 sequences, with more than 85% seen just once and 0.093% held by the top ten. Sample: CD4+ T cells from PBMCs. These TCRs come from a human donor with multiple sclerosis.

This chain links TRBV29-1 with TRBJ2-3; 7 nucleotides line up with TRBD1. The CDR3 sequence is 13 residues long. Germline values: CDR1 SQVTM, CDR2 ANQGSEA. Trimming at V came to 4 bases and at J to 6 bases, leaving 7 bases not matched to a gene. In DNA, the CDR3 is TGCAGCGTTGGAGGGGGCACGTCGGATACGCAGTATTTT. This encodes CSVGGGTSDTQYF.

The chain is built from TRBV15 and TRBJ1-5, with 10 bases lining up with TRBD1. Germline-derived CDR1 and CDR2 are LNHNV and YYDKDF (reference sequence). With V trimmed by 3 bases and J by 6 bases, 5 bases remained unmatched. CDR3 size: 15 residues. CDR3 sequence (DNA): TGTGCCACCAGCAGGGAGACAGGGGGCACTCAGCCCCAGCATTTT. The encoded protein is CATSRETGGTQPQHF.

The gene calls are TRBV28 and TRBJ1-1; D not certain. The CDR3 runs 12 residues. Trimming took off 5 bases at V and 0 bases at J, with 4 bases between the two ends. Looked up from germline, CDR1 is MDHEN and CDR2 is SYDVKM. CDR3 loop: CASSEVNTEAFF. In nucleotides, the CDR3 is TGTGCCAGCAGTGAGGTGAACACTGAAGCTTTCTTT. Filled out from reference TRBV28 and TRBJ1-1, the complete variable domain reads DVKVTQSSRYLVKRTGEKVFLECVQDMDHENMFWYRQDPGLGLRLIYFSYDVKMKEKGDIPEGYSVSREKKERFSLILESASTNQTSMYLCASSEVNTEAFFGQGTRLTVV.

The chain combines TRBV12-3 or TRBV12-4 with TRBJ2-2; tentatively, D is TRBD1 (6 bases). The CDR3 sequence is 15 residues long. Trimming removed 6 bases at V and 2 bases at J, with 13 bases between. CDR3 region: CASSHRQENTGELFF. In DNA, the CDR3 is TGTGCCAGCAGCCATAGACAGGAAAACACCGGGGAGCTGTTTTTT.

This clonotype was detected a few times. The V call is TRBV5-1, the J call TRBJ1-2, with 11 bases lining up with TRBD1. V trimming: 1 base; J trimming: 4 bases; junction bases outside the gene matches: 6. Germline-derived CDR1 and CDR2 are SGHRS and YFSETQ. The CDR3 has 16 residues. This CDR3 reads CASSLSGTGGSYGYTF. In nucleotides, the CDR3 is TGCGCCAGCAGCTTGTCCGGGACAGGGGGATCCTATGGCTACACCTTC.

This chain uses TRBV15 with TRBJ1-4; possibly TRBD1 for D (5 bases). CDR1 and CDR2 (germline): LNHNV, YYDKDF (reference sequence). The CDR3 totals 13 residues. With 4 bases removed from V and 8 bases from J, the gap between germline ends came to 11 bases. As DNA, the CDR3 is TGTGCCACCAGCAAGGGACTTTGGGAAAAACTGTTTTTT. Amino acids: CATSKGLWEKLFF.

This sequence joins TRBV7-3 and TRBJ2-7; 8 bases map to TRBD1. The CDR3 is 13 residues long. Germline V gene sequence: CDR1 SGHTA, CDR2 FQGTGA. V was clipped by 1 base and J by 4 bases; unmatched bases: 0. The CDR3 reads CASSLNRGYEQYF. The CDR3 DNA reads as TGTGCCAGCAGCTTAAACAGGGGGTACGAGCAGTACTTC.

The gene calls are TRBV5-6 and TRBJ2-3; 11 nucleotides match TRBD2. CDR1 and CDR2 (germline): SGHDT, YYEEEE. This CDR3 contains 17 residues. With V trimmed by 0 bases and J by 5 bases, 8 bases remained unmatched. This CDR3 is CASSLARLAGRGDTQYF. The CDR3, as DNA: TGTGCCAGCAGCTTGGCGAGACTAGCGGGAAGGGGAGATACGCAGTATTTT. Together with reference TRBV5-6 and TRBJ2-3, the CDR3 gives the full variable domain: DAGVTQSPTHLIKTRGQQVTLRCSPKSGHDTVSWYQQALGQGPQFIFQYYEEEERQRGNFPDRFSGHQFPNYSSELNVNALLLGDSALYLCASSLARLAGRGDTQYFGPGTRLTVL.